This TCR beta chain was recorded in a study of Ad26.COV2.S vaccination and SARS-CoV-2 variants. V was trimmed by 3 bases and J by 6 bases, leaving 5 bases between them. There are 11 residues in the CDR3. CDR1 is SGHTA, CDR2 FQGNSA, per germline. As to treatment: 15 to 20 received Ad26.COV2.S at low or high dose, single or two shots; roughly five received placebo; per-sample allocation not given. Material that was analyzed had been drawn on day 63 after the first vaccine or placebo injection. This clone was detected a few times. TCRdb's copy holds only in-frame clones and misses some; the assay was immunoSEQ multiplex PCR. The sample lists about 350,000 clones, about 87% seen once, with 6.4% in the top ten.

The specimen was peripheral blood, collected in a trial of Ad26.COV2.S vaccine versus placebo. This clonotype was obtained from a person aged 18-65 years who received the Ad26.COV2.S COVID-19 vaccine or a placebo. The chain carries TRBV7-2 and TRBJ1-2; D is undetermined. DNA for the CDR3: TGTGCCAGCAGCTTCTGGGATGGCTACACCTTC. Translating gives CASSFWDGYTF.